The sequence of this TCR beta chain was determined in a study of blood T cells in healthy people across ages. Germline V gene sequence: CDR1 LGHNA, CDR2 YNFKEQ. Trimming at V came to 0 bases and at J to 4 bases, leaving 5 bases not matched to a gene. There are 15 residues in the CDR3. A few counts support this clonotype. Together with a sample-barcoded 5' primer, a J-beta primer mix was included in a second PCR lasting roughly 6 to 12 cycles. TCRdb reprocessed the 5' RACE reads via MiXCR and lists one record per CDR3 protein. The top ten clones hold under 15% of a sample with some 880,000 distinct CDR3 sequences, approximately 35% of them seen once.

Sequences were obtained from blood. The chain links TRBV4-2 to TRBJ1-2; TRBD1 aligns across 7 bases. The source of this sequence is a man in his late teens or twenties in good health. CDR3 in amino acids: CASSQDQGVSYGYTF. CDR3 bases: TGTGCCAGCAGCCAAGATCAGGGGGTCAGCTATGGCTACACCTTC.